This T cell receptor beta chain comes out of a study of blood T cells in healthy people across ages. Sample-barcoded 5' priming and a J-beta primer mix drove a second PCR of 7 to 11 cycles. TCRdb re-called the 5' RACE reads through MiXCR, storing one row per CDR3 protein. The data contain about 760,000 distinct CDR3 sequences, roughly three fifths of them singletons. CDR3 size: 17 residues. V shed 2 bases and J shed 0 bases, with 14 bases lying between them. CDR1 and CDR2 (germline): MNHEY, SMNVEV (reference sequence). This receptor was obtained from a man aged 40-55 years in good health. The sample consisted of blood. The rearrangement links TRBV27 to TRBJ2-4; D is possibly TRBD1 or TRBD2 (5 bases each). The CDR3 DNA follows: TGTGCCAGCAGTTTAAAATTTGAGGGGCTAGCCAAAAACATTCAGTACTTC. Amino acid sequence: CASSLKFEGLAKNIQYF.